This is a list of T cell receptor beta chains from one sample in a study of blood T cell repertoires in COVID-19. Data came from immunoSEQ multiplex PCR; TCRdb stores just in-frame clones and leaves some out. The table has around 63,000 clones, around 80% seen once; the top ten hold more than 25%. The sample comprised peripheral blood. The receptor set was obtained from a human donor in a cohort sampled during active COVID-19. Each CDR3 is given with its conserved first and last residue. Fields, in order: V gene, J gene, clone size, D gene, CDR3 protein, CDR3 DNA. D genes are given only for firm matches. Rows give clone size only sometimes, using once, few, many, or a class for an expanded clone.

V: TRBV5-1; J: TRBJ2-3; size: -; D: TRBD2; CDR3: CASSAGTSGRAFTDTQYF; DNA: TGCGCCAGCAGCGCAGGGACTAGCGGGAGGGCCTTCACAGATACGCAGTATTTT
V: TRBV18; J: TRBJ1-1; size: once; D: -; CDR3: CASSHKDRVLEAFF; DNA: TGTGCCAGCTCACATAAGGACAGAGTACTTGAAGCTTTCTTT
V: TRBV6-4; J: TRBJ2-1; size: many; D: -; CDR3: CASSDGLYNEQFF; DNA: TGTGCCAGCAGTGACGGACTGTACAATGAGCAGTTCTTC
V: TRBV30; J: TRBJ2-7; size: once; D: TRBD2; CDR3: CAWIKGSGDSHF; DNA: TGTGCCTGGATTAAGGGTAGCGGGGATTCGCACTTC
V: TRBV7-2; J: TRBJ1-4; size: -; D: TRBD1; CDR3: CASSVGQTNEKLFF; DNA: TGTGCCAGCAGCGTGGGACAGACTAATGAAAAACTGTTTTTT
V: TRBV27; J: TRBJ2-3; size: -; D: -; CDR3: CASVPGWGRGSDTQYF; DNA: TGTGCCAGCGTCCCTGGTTGGGGGAGGGGGTCAGATACGCAGTATTTT
V: TRBV4-1; J: TRBJ2-2; size: -; D: TRBD2; CDR3: CASSPSLGTSGNTGELFF; DNA: TGCGCCAGCAGCCCCTCCCTGGGGACTAGCGGGAACACCGGGGAGCTGTTTTTT
V: TRBV6-5; J: TRBJ2-6; size: -; D: -; CDR3: CASKGVSGANVLTF; DNA: TGTGCCAGCAAGGGGGTCTCTGGGGCCAACGTCCTGACTTTC
V: TRBV10-3; J: TRBJ1-1; size: -; D: TRBD1; CDR3: CAISKGQGETEAFF; DNA: TGTGCCATCAGTAAAGGACAGGGCGAGACTGAAGCTTTCTTT
V: TRBV7-2; J: TRBJ2-2; size: -; D: TRBD1; CDR3: CASSLRQGAYGELFF; DNA: TGTGCCAGCAGCTTACGGCAGGGGGCATACGGGGAGCTGTTTTTT
V: TRBV6-5; J: TRBJ2-2; size: -; D: TRBD1; CDR3: CASRRAGGVGELFF; DNA: TGTGCCAGCCGGCGGGCAGGGGGCGTCGGGGAGCTGTTTTTT
V: TRBV7-6; J: TRBJ2-3; size: -; D: -; CDR3: CASSAGMGRDRDTQYF; DNA: TGTGCCAGCAGTGCCGGGATGGGCCGAGATCGAGATACGCAGTATTTT
V: TRBV3-1/TRBV3-2; J: TRBJ1-3; size: few; D: -; CDR3: CASSQTYSSGNTIYF; DNA: TGTGCCAGCAGCCAAACCTACAGCTCTGGAAACACCATATATTTT
V: TRBV6-6; J: TRBJ2-1; size: -; D: TRBD2; CDR3: CASIGLAGDSYNEQFF; DNA: TGTGCCAGCATTGGGCTAGCGGGGGACTCCTACAATGAGCAGTTCTTC
V: TRBV6-5; J: TRBJ1-1; size: -; D: -; CDR3: CATSRAKGEAFF; DNA: TGTGCCACCAGTCGGGCCAAGGGGGAAGCTTTCTTT
V: TRBV3-1/TRBV3-2; J: TRBJ2-2; size: -; D: -; CDR3: CASSSLRRTGELFF; DNA: TGTGCCAGCAGTTCCTTAAGGCGGACCGGGGAGCTGTTTTTT
V: TRBV4-2; J: TRBJ2-2; size: -; D: -; CDR3: CASSHETGNTGELFF; DNA: TGTGCCAGCAGCCACGAGACAGGGAACACCGGGGAGCTGTTTTTT
V: TRBV5-1; J: TRBJ1-4; size: -; D: -; CDR3: CASSLDPAASNEKLFF; DNA: TGCGCCAGCAGCTTGGATCCGGCGGCGTCCAATGAAAAACTGTTTTTT
V: TRBV4-1; J: TRBJ2-1; size: -; D: -; CDR3: CASSQDEVGNNEQFF; DNA: TGCGCCAGCAGCCAAGATGAGGTTGGAAACAATGAGCAGTTCTTC
V: TRBV7-9; J: TRBJ2-1; size: few; D: TRBD2; CDR3: CASGAGERIYNEQFF; DNA: TGTGCCAGCGGAGCGGGAGAGAGAATCTACAATGAGCAGTTCTTC
V: TRBV2; J: TRBJ2-7; size: -; D: -; CDR3: CASGRDSTYEQYF; DNA: TGTGCCAGCGGCCGGGACTCCACCTACGAGCAGTACTTC
V: TRBV2; J: TRBJ2-7; size: -; D: -; CDR3: CASSEPPGEQYF; DNA: TGTGCCAGCAGTGAACCCCCGGGCGAGCAGTACTTC
V: TRBV27; J: TRBJ2-1; size: -; D: -; CDR3: CASSLGLSNEQFF; DNA: TGTGCCAGCAGTTTAGGACTCTCCAATGAGCAGTTCTTC
V: TRBV2; J: TRBJ2-7; size: -; D: -; CDR3: CATTRSYEQYF; DNA: TGTGCCACCACAAGGAGCTACGAGCAGTACTTC
V: TRBV7-2; J: TRBJ1-5; size: once; D: TRBD1; CDR3: CASSRDSRSNQPQHF; DNA: TGTGCCAGCAGCCGGGACAGCCGTAGCAATCAGCCCCAGCATTTT
V: TRBV7-9; J: TRBJ2-5; size: -; D: -; CDR3: CASSYRGRSGETQYF; DNA: TGTGCCAGCAGCTATCGAGGGAGGTCAGGAGAGACCCAGTACTTC
V: TRBV19; J: TRBJ2-3; size: -; D: TRBD2; CDR3: CASYGGSVTDTQYF; DNA: TGTGCCAGTTATGGCGGGAGTGTCACAGATACGCAGTATTTT
V: TRBV7-2; J: TRBJ2-7; size: -; D: -; CDR3: CASSLTQDSYEQYF; DNA: TGTGCCAGCAGCTTAACCCAGGACTCCTACGAGCAGTACTTC
V: TRBV3-1/TRBV3-2; J: TRBJ2-5; size: -; D: TRBD2; CDR3: CASSPLLTSGKETQYF; DNA: TGTGCCAGCAGCCCACTCTTGACTAGCGGAAAAGAGACCCAGTACTTC
V: TRBV6-1; J: TRBJ1-2; size: -; D: TRBD1; CDR3: CASSEGTGLYGYTF; DNA: TGTGCCAGCAGTGAAGGGACAGGCCTCTATGGCTACACCTTC
V: TRBV19; J: TRBJ1-1; size: once; D: -; CDR3: CASTPGTFGSTEAFF; DNA: TGTGCCAGTACCCCGGGGACATTCGGTAGCACTGAAGCTTTCTTT
V: TRBV27; J: TRBJ2-3; size: -; D: -; CDR3: CASSLSGSTDTQYF; DNA: TGTGCCAGCAGTTTATCGGGCTCCACAGATACGCAGTATTTT
V: TRBV9; J: TRBJ1-5; size: -; D: -; CDR3: CASSVTGTQPQHF; DNA: TGTGCCAGCAGCGTAACAGGGACGCAGCCCCAGCATTTT
V: TRBV7-9; J: TRBJ2-1; size: -; D: TRBD1; CDR3: CASSLRTGSSYNEQFF; DNA: TGTGCCAGCAGCTTAAGGACAGGGAGCTCCTACAATGAGCAGTTCTTC
V: TRBV4-1; J: TRBJ1-5; size: few; D: TRBD1; CDR3: CASSLLDQGATPQHF; DNA: TGCGCCAGCAGCCTTTTAGATCAGGGGGCAACGCCCCAGCATTTT
V: TRBV5-1; J: TRBJ2-1; size: -; D: TRBD2; CDR3: CASSSTGTSGGYNEQFF; DNA: TGCGCCAGCAGCTCGACCGGGACTAGCGGGGGGTACAATGAGCAGTTCTTC
V: TRBV3-1/TRBV3-2; J: TRBJ2-1; size: -; D: -; CDR3: CASSQGLRGSSYNEQFF; DNA: TGTGCCAGCAGCCAAGGATTGCGCGGTAGCTCCTACAATGAGCAGTTCTTC
V: TRBV6-5; J: TRBJ1-6; size: -; D: -; CDR3: CASRNNGASPLHF; DNA: TGTGCCAGCAGAAACAATGGGGCTTCACCCCTCCACTTT
V: TRBV7-2; J: TRBJ2-7; size: few; D: TRBD1; CDR3: CASSRQQGARSYEQYF; DNA: TGTGCCAGCAGCCGCCAACAGGGGGCGAGGTCCTACGAGCAGTACTTC
V: TRBV10-1; J: TRBJ2-2; size: few; D: TRBD1; CDR3: CATQGAGELFF; DNA: TGCGCCACCCAGGGGGCCGGGGAGCTGTTTTTT
V: TRBV12-3/TRBV12-4; J: TRBJ1-1; size: -; D: -; CDR3: CASSLMGPTEAFF; DNA: TGTGCCAGCAGTTTAATGGGCCCCACTGAAGCTTTCTTT
V: TRBV5-6; J: TRBJ2-5; size: once; D: TRBD2; CDR3: CASSFILAGEVETQYF; DNA: TGTGCCAGCAGCTTCATACTAGCGGGAGAGGTTGAGACCCAGTACTTC
V: TRBV19; J: TRBJ2-1; size: few; D: TRBD1; CDR3: CASSSLGQGIIEAFF; DNA: TGTGCCAGTAGTAGTTTGGGACAGGGTATAATTGAGGCGTTCTTC
V: TRBV5-1; J: TRBJ2-5; size: -; D: TRBD2; CDR3: CASMLGTSATETQYF; DNA: TGCGCCAGCATGCTGGGGACTAGCGCGACGGAGACCCAGTACTTC
V: TRBV2; J: TRBJ1-3; size: -; D: -; CDR3: CASSDVSRSGNTIYF; DNA: TGTGCCAGCAGTGATGTCTCCCGCTCTGGAAACACCATATATTTT
V: TRBV7-8; J: TRBJ2-5; size: -; D: TRBD2; CDR3: CASTPRTSGQETQYF; DNA: TGTGCCAGCACCCCTCGAACTAGCGGGCAGGAGACCCAGTACTTC